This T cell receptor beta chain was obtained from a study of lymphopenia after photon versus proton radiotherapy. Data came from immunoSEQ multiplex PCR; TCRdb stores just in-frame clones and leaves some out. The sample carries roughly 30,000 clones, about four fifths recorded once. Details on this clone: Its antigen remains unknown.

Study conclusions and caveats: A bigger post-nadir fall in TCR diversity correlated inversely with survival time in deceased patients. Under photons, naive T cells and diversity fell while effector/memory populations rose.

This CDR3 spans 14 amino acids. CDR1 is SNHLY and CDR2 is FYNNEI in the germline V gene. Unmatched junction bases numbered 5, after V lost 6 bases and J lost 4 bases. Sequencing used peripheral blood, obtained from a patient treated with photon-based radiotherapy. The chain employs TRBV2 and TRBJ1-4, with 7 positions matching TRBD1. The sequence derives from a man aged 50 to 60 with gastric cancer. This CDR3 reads CASRGDSNNEKLFF. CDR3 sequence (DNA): TGTGCCAGCAGAGGGGACAGCAATAATGAAAAACTGTTTTTT. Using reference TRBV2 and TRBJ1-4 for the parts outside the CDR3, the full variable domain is EPEVTQTPSHQVTQMGQEVILRCVPISNHLYFYWYRQILGQKVEFLVSFYNNEISEKSEIFDDQFSVERPDGSNFTLKIRSTKLEDSAMYFCASRGDSNNEKLFFGSGTQLSVL.